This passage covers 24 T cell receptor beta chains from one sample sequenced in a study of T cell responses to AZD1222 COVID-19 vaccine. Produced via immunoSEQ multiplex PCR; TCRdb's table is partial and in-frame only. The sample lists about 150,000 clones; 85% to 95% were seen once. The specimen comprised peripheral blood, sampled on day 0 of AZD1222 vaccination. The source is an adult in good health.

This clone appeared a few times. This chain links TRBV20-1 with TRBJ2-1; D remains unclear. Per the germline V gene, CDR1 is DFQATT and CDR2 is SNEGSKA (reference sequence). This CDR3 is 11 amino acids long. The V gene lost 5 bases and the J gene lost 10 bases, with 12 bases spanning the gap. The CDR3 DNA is TGCAGTGCTGCCCCGACTGGGGAGCAGTTCTTC. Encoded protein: CSAAPTGEQFF.

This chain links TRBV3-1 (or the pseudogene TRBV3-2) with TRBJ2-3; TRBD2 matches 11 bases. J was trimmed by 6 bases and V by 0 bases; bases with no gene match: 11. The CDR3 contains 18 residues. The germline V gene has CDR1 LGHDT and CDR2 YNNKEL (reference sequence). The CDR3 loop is CASSQESASGRSTDTQYF. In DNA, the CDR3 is TGTGCCAGCAGCCAAGAGTCCGCTAGCGGGAGGTCGACGGATACGCAGTATTTT.

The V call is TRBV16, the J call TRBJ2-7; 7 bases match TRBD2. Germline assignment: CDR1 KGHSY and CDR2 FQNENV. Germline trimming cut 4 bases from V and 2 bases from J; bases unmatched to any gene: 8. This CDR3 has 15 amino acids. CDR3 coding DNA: TGTGCCAGCAGCCGGGACGGGAGGTTGACCTACGAGCAGTACTTC. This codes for CASSRDGRLTYEQYF.

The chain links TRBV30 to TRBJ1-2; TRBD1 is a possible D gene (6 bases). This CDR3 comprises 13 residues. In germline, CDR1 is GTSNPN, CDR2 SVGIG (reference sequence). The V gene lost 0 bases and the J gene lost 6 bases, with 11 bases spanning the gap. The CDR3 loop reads CAWSVRQGNGYTF. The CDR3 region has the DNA TGTGCCTGGAGTGTCCGGCAGGGGAATGGCTACACCTTC.

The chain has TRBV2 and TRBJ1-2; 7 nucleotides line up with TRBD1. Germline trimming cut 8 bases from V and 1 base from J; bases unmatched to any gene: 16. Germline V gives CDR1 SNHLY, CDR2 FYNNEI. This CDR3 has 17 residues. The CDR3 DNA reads TGTGCCAGCTCCGACCCCCGGGACAGTCTAAATAACTATGGCTACACCTTC. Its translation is CASSDPRDSLNNYGYTF.

The CDR3 sequence: CASSSEDAATYEQYF. CDR3 coding DNA: TGTGCCAGCAGCTCCGAAGACGCAGCTACCTACGAGCAGTACTTC. This chain uses TRBV13 with TRBJ2-7; D unclear. Germline values: CDR1 PRHDT, CDR2 FYEKMQ (reference sequence). V was shortened by 4 bases and J by 2 bases, with 15 bases between the two germline ends. The CDR3 is made up of 15 amino acids.

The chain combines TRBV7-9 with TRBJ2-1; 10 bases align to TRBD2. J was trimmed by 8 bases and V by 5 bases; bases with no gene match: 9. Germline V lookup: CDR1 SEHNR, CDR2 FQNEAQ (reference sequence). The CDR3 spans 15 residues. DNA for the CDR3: TGTGCCAGCAGCCCACCCGGGACTAGCGTTGATGAGCAGTTCTTC. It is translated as CASSPPGTSVDEQFF.

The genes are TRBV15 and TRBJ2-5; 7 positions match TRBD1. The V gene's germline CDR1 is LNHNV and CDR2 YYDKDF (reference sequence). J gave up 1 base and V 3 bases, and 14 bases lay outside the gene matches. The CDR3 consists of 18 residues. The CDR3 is CATSRANRGRLSQETQYF. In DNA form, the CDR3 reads TGTGCCACCAGCAGGGCAAACAGGGGTAGGCTATCCCAAGAGACCCAGTACTTC.

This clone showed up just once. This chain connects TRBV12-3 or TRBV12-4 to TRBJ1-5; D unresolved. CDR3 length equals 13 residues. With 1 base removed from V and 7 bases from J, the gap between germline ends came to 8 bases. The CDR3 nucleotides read TGTGCCAGCAGTTTAGTTAGCGGGCAGCCCCAGCATTTT. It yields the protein CASSLVSGQPQHF.

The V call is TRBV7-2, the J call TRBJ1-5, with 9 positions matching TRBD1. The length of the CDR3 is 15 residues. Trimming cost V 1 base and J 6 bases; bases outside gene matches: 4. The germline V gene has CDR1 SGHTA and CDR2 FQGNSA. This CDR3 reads CASSLDRGLSQPQHF. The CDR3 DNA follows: TGTGCCAGCAGCTTAGACAGGGGGCTTAGTCAGCCCCAGCATTTT.

CDR3 residues: CAWRVSSADTQYF. The CDR3 region has the DNA TGTGCCTGGAGGGTATCGTCAGCGGATACGCAGTATTTT. V gene TRBV30 combines with J gene TRBJ2-3; D unresolved. Between the trimmed V and J ends, which lost 3 bases and 6 bases, there was a span of 13 bases. The germline V gene encodes CDR1 GTSNPN and CDR2 SVGIG (reference sequence). The CDR3 sequence is 13 residues long.

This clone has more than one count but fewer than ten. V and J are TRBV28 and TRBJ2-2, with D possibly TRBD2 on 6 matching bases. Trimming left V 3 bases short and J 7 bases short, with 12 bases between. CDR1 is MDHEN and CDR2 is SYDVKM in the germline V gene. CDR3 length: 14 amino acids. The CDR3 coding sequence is TGTGCCAGCAGTTTTAGGCCGGAGGGCGGGGAGCTGTTTTTT. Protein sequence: CASSFRPEGGELFF.

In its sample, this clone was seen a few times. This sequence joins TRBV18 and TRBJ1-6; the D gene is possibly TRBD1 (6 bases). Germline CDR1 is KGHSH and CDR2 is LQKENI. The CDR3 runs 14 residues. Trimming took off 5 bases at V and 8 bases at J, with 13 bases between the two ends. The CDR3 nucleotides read TGTGCCAGCTCAACCATGGACAGAGATTCACCCCTCCACTTT. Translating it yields CASSTMDRDSPLHF.

CDR3 sequence (DNA): TGTGCCAGCAGCACGGGACAGGGCAATCAGCCCCAGCATTTT. This gives the protein CASSTGQGNQPQHF. The chain carries TRBV5-6 and TRBJ1-5; 8 bases fit TRBD1. With V trimmed by 4 bases and J by 2 bases, 2 bases remained unmatched. The CDR3 runs to 14 residues. Germline CDR1 SGHDT, CDR2 YYEEEE.

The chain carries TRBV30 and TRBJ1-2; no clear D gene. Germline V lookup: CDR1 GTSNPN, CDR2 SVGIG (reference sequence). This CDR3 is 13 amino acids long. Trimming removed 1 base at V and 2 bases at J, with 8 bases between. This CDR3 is CAWSALMNYGYTF. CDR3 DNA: TGTGCCTGGAGTGCCCTAATGAACTATGGCTACACCTTC.

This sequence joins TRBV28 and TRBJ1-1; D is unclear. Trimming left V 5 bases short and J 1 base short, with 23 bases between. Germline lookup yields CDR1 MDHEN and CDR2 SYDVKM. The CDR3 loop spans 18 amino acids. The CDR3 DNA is TGTGCCAGCAGTCGTCTGACGCTTGCTACCCGGACGAACACTGAAGCTTTCTTT. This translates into CASSRLTLATRTNTEAFF.

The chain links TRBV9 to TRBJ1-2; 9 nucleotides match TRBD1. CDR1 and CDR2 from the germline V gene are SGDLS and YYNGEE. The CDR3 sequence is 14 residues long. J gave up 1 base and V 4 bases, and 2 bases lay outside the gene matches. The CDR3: CASSTGQGNYGYTF. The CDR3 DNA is TGTGCCAGCAGCACGGGACAGGGTAACTATGGCTACACCTTC.

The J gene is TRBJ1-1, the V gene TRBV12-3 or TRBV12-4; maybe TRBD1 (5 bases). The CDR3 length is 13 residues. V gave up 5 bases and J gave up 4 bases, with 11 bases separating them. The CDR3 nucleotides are TGTGCCAGCAGTCCCCGACAGTCCACTGAAGCTTTCTTT. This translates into CASSPRQSTEAFF.

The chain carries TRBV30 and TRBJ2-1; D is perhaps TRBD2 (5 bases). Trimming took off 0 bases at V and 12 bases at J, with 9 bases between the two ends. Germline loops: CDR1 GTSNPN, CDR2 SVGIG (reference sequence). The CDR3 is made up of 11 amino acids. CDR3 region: CAWSVGVGQFF. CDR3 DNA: TGTGCCTGGAGTGTCGGGGTGGGGCAGTTCTTC.

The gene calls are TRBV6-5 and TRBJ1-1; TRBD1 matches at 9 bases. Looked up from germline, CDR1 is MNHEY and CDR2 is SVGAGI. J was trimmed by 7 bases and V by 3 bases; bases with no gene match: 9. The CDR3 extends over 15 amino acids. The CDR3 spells CASSYSWDRAIEAFF. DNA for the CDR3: TGTGCCAGCAGTTATTCATGGGACAGGGCAATTGAAGCTTTCTTT.

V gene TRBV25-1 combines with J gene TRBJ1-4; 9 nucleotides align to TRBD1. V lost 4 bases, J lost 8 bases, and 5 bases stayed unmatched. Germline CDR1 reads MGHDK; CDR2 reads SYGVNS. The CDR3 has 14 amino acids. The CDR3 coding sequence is TGTGCCAGCAGTGGGACAGGGGTTGAGGAAAAACTGTTTTTT. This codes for CASSGTGVEEKLFF.

This CDR3 is CASSLLPGQGTDTQYF. CDR3 in DNA: TGTGCCAGCAGCTTACTTCCAGGGCAGGGCACAGATACGCAGTATTTT. The J gene is TRBJ2-3, the V gene TRBV7-3, with D tentatively TRBD1 (5 bases). CDR1 and CDR2 from the germline V gene are SGHTA and FQGTGA. The CDR3 has 16 amino acids. V lost 2 bases and J 1 base, leaving 13 bases between the germline ends.

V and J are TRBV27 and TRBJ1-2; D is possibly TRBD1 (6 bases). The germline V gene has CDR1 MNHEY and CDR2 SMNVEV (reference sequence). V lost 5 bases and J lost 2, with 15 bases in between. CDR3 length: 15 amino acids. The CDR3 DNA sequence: TGTGCCAGCAGTCCCCGCTGGGGGCCCAACTATGGCTACACCTTC. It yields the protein CASSPRWGPNYGYTF.

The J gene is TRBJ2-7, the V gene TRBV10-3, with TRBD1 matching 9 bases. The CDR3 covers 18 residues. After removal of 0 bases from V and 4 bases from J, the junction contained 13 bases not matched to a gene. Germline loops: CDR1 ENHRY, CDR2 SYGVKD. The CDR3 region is CAISESRTGDSRRYEQYF. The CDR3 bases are TGTGCCATCAGTGAGTCCCGGACAGGGGACTCCAGAAGGTACGAGCAGTACTTC.